One and the same sample provided the 22 T cell receptor beta chains below, sequenced in a study of CD8+ T cells in alopecia areata. Treatment: oral pan-JAK inhibitor, 5-10 mg twice daily. Isolated RNA was reverse transcribed into cDNA used as the sequencing template. The assay was immunoSEQ multiplex PCR, and TCRdb's table has in-frame clones only and misses some. The sample shows roughly 200,000 clones, less than 45% of them seen only once. The sample here was CD4+ T cells sorted from blood, taken between weeks 36 and 40, from a patient treated with tofacitinib. These receptors were taken from a human donor with alopecia areata.

This clone has a handful of counts. This sequence joins TRBV11-2 and TRBJ2-7, with 9 bases that match TRBD1. Germline V gives CDR1 SGHAT, CDR2 FQNNGV. Trimming removed 2 bases from V and 5 bases from J; junction bases left unmatched: 7. The CDR3 totals 15 residues. As DNA, the CDR3 is TGTGCCAGCAGCTTACGGGGACAGGGTTCCCACGAGCAGTACTTC. It yields the protein CASSLRGQGSHEQYF.

The J gene is TRBJ2-7, the V gene TRBV7-3; perhaps TRBD1 as D (5 bases). The V gene lost 1 base and the J gene lost 6 bases, with 10 bases spanning the gap. The CDR3 spans 13 residues. Germline-derived CDR1 and CDR2 are SGHTA and FQGTGA. CDR3 nucleotides: TGTGCCAGCAGCTTAAGACGGCAGGGCGAGCAGTACTTC. Its protein is CASSLRRQGEQYF.

This clone was counted between two and nine times. This sequence joins TRBV7-3 and TRBJ2-6; TRBD2 might be the D (7 bases). Trimming stripped 5 bases from V and 0 bases from J, with 17 bases between. Germline V gene data show CDR1 as SGHTA and CDR2 as FQGTGA. The CDR3 is 18 residues long. The CDR3 coding sequence is TGTGCCAGCAGCCCATGGGGGGGCACACTCTCTGGGGCCAACGTCCTGACTTTC. This sequence encodes CASSPWGGTLSGANVLTF.

This clone occurred a few times. This sample also contains other DNA sequences that code for the same CDR3. The chain links TRBV30 to TRBJ2-4, with D maybe TRBD2 (6 bases). V was shortened by 0 bases and J by 1 base, with 10 bases between the two germline ends. Germline CDR1 is GTSNPN and CDR2 is SVGIG (reference sequence). CDR3 length: 15 residues. As DNA, the CDR3 is TGTGCCTGGAGTGTCGGTCGGGGGGCCAAAAACATTCAGTACTTC. Translated: CAWSVGRGAKNIQYF. Supplemented by reference TRBV30 and TRBJ2-4, the full variable domain reads SQTIHQWPATLVQPVGSPLSLECTVEGTSNPNLYWYRQAAGRGLQLLFYSVGIGQISSEVPQNLSASRPQDRQFILSSKKLLLSDSGFYLCAWSVGRGAKNIQYFGAGTRLSVL.

V usage is TRBV5-1 and J usage is TRBJ2-7; D is uncertain. The CDR3 runs to 13 residues. Germline lookup yields CDR1 SGHRS and CDR2 YFSETQ. Trimming took 0 bases from V and 3 from J, leaving 7 bases between them. CDR3 bases: TGCGCCAGCAGCTTGGGGGCTTTCTACGAGCAGTACTTC. This codes for CASSLGAFYEQYF.

The chain joins TRBV30 to TRBJ1-5; D is unresolved. Trimming left V 0 bases short and J 6 bases short, with 6 bases between. The CDR3 is made up of 12 amino acids. Germline values: CDR1 GTSNPN, CDR2 SVGIG (reference sequence). CDR3 nucleotide sequence: TGTGCCTGGAGTGTACCGGGTCAGCCCCAGCATTTT. Its translation: CAWSVPGQPQHF.

The V gene is TRBV5-1, the J gene TRBJ2-1; 11 bases align to TRBD2. The V gene end was trimmed by 0 bases and the J gene end by 6 bases; junction bases not matched to a gene: 11. The germline gives CDR1 SGHRS, CDR2 YFSETQ. This CDR3 region has 18 residues. CDR3 protein: CASSLALTGLAGANEQFF. Here the CDR3 DNA reads TGCGCCAGCAGCTTGGCCCTTACAGGACTAGCGGGCGCCAATGAGCAGTTCTTC. Combining the CDR3 with reference TRBV5-1 and TRBJ2-1 gives the whole variable domain KAGVTQTPRYLIKTRGQQVTLSCSPISGHRSVSWYQQTPGQGLQFLFEYFSETQRNKGNFPGRFSGRQFSNSRSEMNVSTLELGDSALYLCASSLALTGLAGANEQFFGPGTRLTVL.

The V gene is TRBV30, the J gene TRBJ1-5, with TRBD1 matching over 9 bases. V gave up 1 base and J gave up 6 bases; unmatched junction bases: 7. The CDR3 runs 15 residues. Germline CDR1 reads GTSNPN; CDR2 reads SVGIG (reference sequence). The CDR3: CAWSGDRDISQPQHF. In nucleotides, the CDR3 is TGTGCCTGGAGTGGGGACAGGGACATAAGTCAGCCCCAGCATTTT.

The chain is built from TRBV2 and TRBJ2-1, with a possible D match to TRBD2 (5 bases). In germline, CDR1 is SNHLY, CDR2 FYNNEI. V was pared by 5 bases and J by 9 bases, with 8 bases between. This CDR3 is 11 amino acids long. The CDR3 DNA is TGTGCCAGCAGTCCCGAGGGTGAGCAGTTCTTC. It codes for CASSPEGEQFF.

This clone was seen only a few times. V is TRBV2 and J is TRBJ1-5, with D hard to call. This CDR3 spans 15 amino acids. Trimming removed 4 bases at V and 7 bases at J, with 17 bases between. Germline V gene sequence: CDR1 SNHLY, CDR2 FYNNEI. CDR3 nucleotide sequence: TGTGCCAGCAGTGGTTGGTATCAGGAAAGGCAGCCCCAGCATTTT. Translation gives CASSGWYQERQPQHF.

The chain links TRBV11-1 to TRBJ2-1; 7 bases match TRBD2. CDR1 SGHAT and CDR2 FQDESV come from the germline V gene (reference sequence). Trimming took 2 bases from V and 5 from J; bases not matched to a gene: 12. The CDR3 covers 17 residues. In DNA, the CDR3 is TGTGCCAGCAGCTTACGGGGCGGGAGCCGTTTTAACAATGAGCAGTTCTTC. Translating gives CASSLRGGSRFNNEQFF.

The chain links TRBV4-1 to TRBJ1-1; the match to TRBD1 covers 12 bases. Germline CDR1 MGHRA, CDR2 YSYEKL. The CDR3 length is 15 residues. V lost 4 bases and J lost 4; bases outside the gene matches: 4. As DNA, the CDR3 is TGCGCCAGCAGCCTTCCGGGACAGGGGGCCACTGAAGCTTTCTTT. Its protein is CASSLPGQGATEAFF.

Only one count was recorded for this clone. The chain is built from TRBV7-7 and TRBJ2-6; the D gene is possibly TRBD2 (6 bases). The length of the CDR3 is 18 residues. Germline-derived CDR1 and CDR2 are SSHAT and FNYEAQ (reference sequence). V gave up 5 bases and J gave up 0 bases, with 17 bases separating them. The CDR3 spells CASSQEVAVLSGANVLTF. The CDR3 DNA reads as TGTGCCAGCAGCCAGGAGGTAGCGGTTCTCTCTGGGGCCAACGTCCTGACTTTC.

The chain has TRBV20-1 and TRBJ1-2; D is unclear. The CDR3 runs 11 residues. Looked up from germline, CDR1 is DFQATT and CDR2 is SNEGSKA (reference sequence). Trimming cost V 3 bases and J 6 bases, with 8 bases left between them. Here the CDR3 reads CSASPPDGYTF. The CDR3 coding sequence is TGCAGTGCTAGTCCCCCCGATGGCTACACCTTC.

The genes are TRBV2 and TRBJ1-1; D not resolved. This CDR3 has 13 amino acids. Between the trimmed V and J ends, which lost 8 bases and 3 bases, there was a span of 13 bases. Germline CDR1 is SNHLY and CDR2 is FYNNEI. DNA of the CDR3: TGTGCCAGCTCAAGACGAAGGGACACTGAAGCTTTCTTT. Translated, it gives CASSRRRDTEAFF.

V gene TRBV30 combines with J gene TRBJ2-1; no clear D gene. Trimming took 3 bases from V and 0 from J, leaving 9 bases between them. This CDR3 comprises 14 residues. Germline V CDR1 and CDR2: GTSNPN, SVGIG (reference sequence). CDR3 sequence: CAWRLATSYNEQFF. CDR3 nucleotides: TGTGCCTGGAGGCTGGCTACCTCCTACAATGAGCAGTTCTTC. Based on the CDR3 plus reference TRBV30 and TRBJ2-1, the full variable domain is SQTIHQWPATLVQPVGSPLSLECTVEGTSNPNLYWYRQAAGRGLQLLFYSVGIGQISSEVPQNLSASRPQDRQFILSSKKLLLSDSGFYLCAWRLATSYNEQFFGPGTRLTVL.

The J gene is TRBJ1-1, the V gene TRBV28; perhaps TRBD1 as D (5 bases). Germline loops: CDR1 MDHEN, CDR2 SYDVKM. The CDR3 runs 16 residues. Between the trimmed V and J ends, which lost 2 bases and 6 bases, there was a span of 19 bases. CDR3: CASSLGGVEGLSEAFF. The DNA for the CDR3 is TGTGCCAGCAGTTTAGGGGGAGTGGAGGGGCTCTCTGAAGCTTTCTTT.

This clone was counted only a few times. The V and J genes are TRBV5-1 and TRBJ2-3; tentatively, D is TRBD2 (5 bases). The germline gives CDR1 SGHRS, CDR2 YFSETQ. Trimming removed 3 bases from V and 5 bases from J, with 10 bases in between. The CDR3 totals 13 residues. CDR3 residues: CASSSRAGDTQYF. DNA for the CDR3: TGCGCCAGCAGCTCGCGGGCGGGAGATACGCAGTATTTT.

The V and J genes are TRBV6-1 and TRBJ2-1; weak D call: TRBD2 (5 bases). With 0 bases removed from V and 5 bases from J, the gap between germline ends came to 17 bases. This CDR3 is 17 amino acids long. CDR1 and CDR2 (germline): MNHNS, SASEGT. CDR3 protein: CASSEARLRATHNEQFF. In DNA, the CDR3 is TGTGCCAGCAGTGAAGCGCGTCTGCGGGCAACCCACAATGAGCAGTTCTTC.

In regard to this clone: At one boundary the junction diverges from the germline segment, which might be a read error. The V gene is TRBV7-7, the J gene TRBJ2-1, with 7 bases matching TRBD2. The CDR3 totals 16 residues. Germline V lookup: CDR1 SSHAT, CDR2 FNYEAQ (reference sequence). CDR3 region: CASSPEPSGGGNEQFF. The CDR3 DNA reads as TGTGCTAGCAGCCCAGAACCTAGCGGAGGAGGGAATGAGCAGTTCTTC.

This clone came up once. The gene calls are TRBV4-1 and TRBJ2-7; TRBD2 agrees at 8 bases. The CDR3 contains 16 residues. V dropped 0 bases and J dropped 4; count of bases not matched to a gene: 8. The germline CDR1 and CDR2 sequences are MGHRA and YSYEKL. The CDR3: CASSQELSGSLYEQYF. The CDR3 nucleotides are TGCGCCAGCAGCCAAGAGTTGAGCGGGAGCTTATACGAGCAGTACTTC.

The V gene is TRBV11-2, the J gene TRBJ2-5; D unclear. The V end was cut by 7 bases, the J end by 2 bases, with 5 bases between. Per germline, CDR1 SGHAT and CDR2 FQNNGV. CDR3 length: 11 amino acids. CDR3 residues: CASTVQETQYF. CDR3 nucleotides: TGTGCCAGCACCGTACAAGAGACCCAGTACTTC.